A selection of T cell receptor beta chains follows, all from one sample in a study of cytomegalovirus exposure and HLA in healthy donors. Assay used: immunoSEQ multiplex PCR; TCRdb lists only in-frame clones, some missing. Its table records some 110,000 clones. Sequenced material: PBMCs. The receptors come from a man aged 25 to 40 in good health and CMV-seronegative. Both conserved end residues are part of each CDR3. Each record gives: V gene, clone size, J gene, D gene, CDR3 protein, CDR3 DNA. D genes are given only for firm matches. A clone size is listed for some rows: how often the clone was seen (once, few, many), or a class if it is expanded.

>TRBV6-5|-|TRBJ2-7|-
CASSYSAGAVYEQYF
TGTGCCAGCAGTTACTCGGCGGGGGCCGTATACGAGCAGTACTTC
>TRBV7-2|-|TRBJ2-5|-
CASSLELSRETQYF
TGTGCCAGCAGCTTAGAACTAAGTAGAGAGACCCAGTACTTC
>TRBV5-4|medium-sized|TRBJ1-2|TRBD1
CASSWGQGERGYTF
TGTGCCAGCAGCTGGGGACAGGGGGAGAGGGGCTACACCTTC
>TRBV6-5|-|TRBJ1-4|-
CASGRIEKLFF
TGTGCCAGCGGCAGGATTGAAAAACTGTTTTTT
>TRBV29-1|-|TRBJ1-2|TRBD1
CSVEVLEGGYYGYTF
TGCAGCGTTGAAGTACTCGAAGGGGGCTACTATGGCTACACCTTC
>TRBV15|-|TRBJ1-4|-
CATSRGRQDEKLFF
TGTGCCACCAGCAGGGGCAGGCAAGATGAAAAGCTGTTTTTT
>TRBV5-6|-|TRBJ2-5|-
CASSSTGGGETQYF
TGTGCCAGCAGCTCAACAGGGGGGGGAGAGACCCAGTACTTC
>TRBV6-6|-|TRBJ1-2|TRBD1
CASSSYRGGGYTF
TGTGCCAGCAGTTCCTACAGGGGCGGTGGCTACACCTTC
>TRBV28|-|TRBJ1-1|-
CASRNRLNTEAFF
TGTGCCAGCAGGAACAGGTTGAACACTGAAGCTTTCTTT
>TRBV2|-|TRBJ2-7|-
CASSAGLFPYEQYF
TGTGCCAGCAGTGCCGGACTATTCCCCTACGAGCAGTACTTC
>TRBV19|-|TRBJ2-2|-
CASTPVEGGGELFF
TGTGCCAGTACCCCCGTTGAGGGCGGCGGGGAGCTGTTTTTT
>TRBV5-4|-|TRBJ2-5|TRBD1
CASSLQGAEETQYF
TGTGCCAGCAGCTTGCAGGGGGCGGAGGAGACCCAGTACTTC
>TRBV28|-|TRBJ2-5|-
CASSWSGSETQYF
TGTGCCAGCAGTTGGTCAGGGTCAGAGACCCAGTACTTC
>TRBV7-9|-|TRBJ1-1|TRBD1
CASSLGQGITEAFF
TGTGCCAGCAGCCTCGGACAGGGGATAACTGAAGCTTTCTTT
>TRBV15|-|TRBJ2-1|TRBD2
CATSRNTHAGDRMRGNEQFF
TGTGCCACCAGCAGGAATACCCACGCGGGGGACCGAATGCGGGGGAATGAGCAGTTCTTC
>TRBV7-3|-|TRBJ2-1|-
CASSSRGGSYNEQFF
TGTGCCAGCAGCTCGAGAGGAGGCTCCTACAATGAGCAGTTCTTC
>TRBV2|-|TRBJ2-2|TRBD1
CASSELGQDGLGELFF
TGTGCCAGCAGTGAACTGGGACAGGATGGCTTGGGGGAGCTGTTTTTT
>TRBV28|-|TRBJ1-5|-
CASKIDQGNNQPQHF
TGTGCCAGCAAGATCGATCAGGGAAATAATCAGCCCCAGCATTTT
>TRBV19|-|TRBJ1-4|TRBD1
CATRDRVGRGTNEKLFF
TGTGCCACCCGGGACAGGGTTGGAAGGGGAACTAATGAAAAACTGTTTTTT
>TRBV7-2|-|TRBJ2-3|-
CASSLEAGTQYF
TGTGCCAGCAGCTTAGAAGCCGGTACGCAGTATTTT
>TRBV19|-|TRBJ1-2|TRBD1
CASSTPGQAINYGYTF
TGTGCCAGTAGTACTCCGGGACAGGCGATAAACTATGGCTACACCTTC
>TRBV18|-|TRBJ2-1|TRBD1
CASSPILVTGSTGEQFF
TGTGCCAGCTCACCAATTTTAGTGACAGGGTCTACTGGTGAGCAGTTCTTC
>TRBV7-2|-|TRBJ2-1|TRBD2
CASSLSRTSGGEQFF
TGTGCCAGCAGCTTAAGCCGGACTAGCGGGGGGGAGCAGTTCTTC
>TRBV6-5|-|TRBJ1-2|TRBD1
CASSSGQSDYGYTF
TGTGCCAGCAGTTCGGGACAGTCCGACTATGGCTACACCTTC
>TRBV4-1|-|TRBJ2-7|TRBD1
CASSQGQGADYEQYF
TGCGCCAGCAGCCAAGGACAGGGCGCTGATTACGAGCAGTACTTC
>TRBV5-1|-|TRBJ2-1|TRBD2
CASSLVAGGYEQFF
TGCGCCAGCAGCTTGGTTGCGGGGGGGTATGAGCAGTTCTTC
>TRBV5-1|-|TRBJ2-5|-
CASSPGLGSETQYF
TGCGCCAGCAGCCCGGGACTTGGGTCGGAGACCCAGTACTTC
>TRBV15|-|TRBJ2-3|TRBD2
CATSRLAGGNTDTQYF
TGTGCCACCAGCAGACTAGCGGGGGGGAACACAGATACGCAGTATTTT
>TRBV7-9|-|TRBJ2-1|-
CASSLPPGESNEQFF
TGTGCCAGCAGCTTGCCCCCAGGGGAAAGCAATGAGCAGTTCTTC
>TRBV5-1|-|TRBJ2-2|TRBD2
CASSFRGLASGELFF
TGCGCCAGCAGCTTCCGGGGACTAGCTTCCGGGGAGCTGTTTTTT
>TRBV4-2|-|TRBJ1-6|-
CASSRDLQYINSPLHF
TGTGCCAGCAGCCGAGACCTACAGTACATTAATTCACCCCTCCACTTT
>TRBV19|-|TRBJ2-3|-
CASSIGGRITDTQYF
TGTGCCAGTAGTATAGGAGGGCGGATCACAGATACGCAGTATTTT
>TRBV2|-|TRBJ1-2|TRBD1
CASNDPIDRGGDYGYTF
TGTGCCAGCAACGACCCAATAGACAGGGGCGGGGACTATGGCTACACCTTC
>TRBV9|-|TRBJ2-1|TRBD1
CASSAGTVSYNEQFF
TGTGCCAGCAGCGCCGGGACAGTCTCCTACAATGAGCAGTTCTTC
>TRBV6-5|-|TRBJ2-7|TRBD2
CASSRFSGGAYEQYF
TGTGCCAGCAGCAGATTTAGCGGGGGGGCCTACGAGCAGTACTTC
>TRBV4-1|-|TRBJ1-2|-
CASSQVTSGISLYGYTF
TGCGCCAGCAGCCAAGTTACGTCGGGGATCAGCTTATATGGCTACACCTTC
>TRBV29-1|-|TRBJ1-1|-
CSVRRQSNTEAFF
TGCAGCGTTAGGAGGCAGTCGAACACTGAAGCTTTCTTT
>TRBV5-6|-|TRBJ1-1|-
CASSLARPTGAFF
TGTGCCAGCAGCTTGGCCCGACCCACAGGGGCTTTCTTT